Listed below are T cell receptor beta chains from one sample, sequenced in a study of cytomegalovirus exposure and HLA in healthy donors. Using immunoSEQ multiplex PCR, the repertoire was profiled, and TCRdb retains in-frame clones only, with some absent. This table holds 55,000 to 75,000 clones, about 94% found once. The specimen sequenced was PBMCs. The origin of the receptors is a man aged 18-30 years in good health and CMV-seropositive. Each CDR3 is given with its conserved first and last residue. D genes are given only for firm matches. Some rows have no size entry. The others give once, few or many, or a class for an expanded clone.

size: once; J: TRBJ1-1; V: TRBV5-6; D: TRBD1; DNA: TGTGCCAGCAGCCACAGGGGCCGGACTGAAGCTTTCTTT; CDR3: CASSHRGRTEAFF
size: once; J: TRBJ2-1; V: TRBV6-6; D: NA; DNA: TGTGCCAGCAGTTACGCCCAGGGACTTTACAATGAGCAGTTCTTC; CDR3: CASSYAQGLYNEQFF
size: NA; J: TRBJ2-1; V: TRBV5-1; D: NA; DNA: TGCGCCAGCAGCTTGGCTGGGCGCTACAATGAGCAGTTCTTC; CDR3: CASSLAGRYNEQFF
size: NA; J: TRBJ2-7; V: TRBV4-2; D: NA; DNA: TGTGCCAGCAGCCGACACGGGGGAAAGGGGAACGAGCAGTACTTC; CDR3: CASSRHGGKGNEQYF
size: NA; J: TRBJ2-1; V: TRBV5-1; D: TRBD2; DNA: TGCGCCAGCAGCCACTCCAGCGGGGTCTTGGGACTAGCGGACCAAGGGTACAATGAGCAGTTCTTC; CDR3: CASSHSSGVLGLADQGYNEQFF
size: NA; J: TRBJ2-7; V: TRBV28; D: NA; DNA: TGTGCCAGCAACCCCATGTCGGGGTACGAGCAGTACTTC; CDR3: CASNPMSGYEQYF
size: NA; J: TRBJ2-3; V: TRBV13; D: TRBD2; DNA: TGTGCCAGCAGCTCAGGGACTAGCGGGGGCCGTATATTAGATACGCAGTATTTT; CDR3: CASSSGTSGGRILDTQYF
size: NA; J: TRBJ2-7; V: TRBV4-1; D: TRBD2; DNA: TGCGCCAGCAGCCCACTAGCGGGAAGCTCCTACGAGCAGTACTTC; CDR3: CASSPLAGSSYEQYF
size: NA; J: TRBJ2-1; V: TRBV4-1; D: TRBD2; DNA: TGCGCCAGCAGCCAAACTGTGGGACTAGCGCCCTACAATGAGCAGTTCTTC; CDR3: CASSQTVGLAPYNEQFF
size: NA; J: TRBJ2-5; V: TRBV11-1; D: TRBD2; DNA: TGTGCCAGCAGCTCGGGAGGGAGGGCTAGCGGGGGACTAGCGACCCAGTACTTC; CDR3: CASSSGGRASGGLATQYF
size: NA; J: TRBJ2-1; V: TRBV4-1; D: TRBD2; DNA: TGCGCCAGCAGCCAAGATTCGGGGGGGTATAATGAGCAGTTCTTC; CDR3: CASSQDSGGYNEQFF
size: NA; J: TRBJ1-2; V: TRBV6-1; D: NA; DNA: TGTGCCAGCAGTGAAGGGACTAGGGCCTTCTATGGCTACACCTTC; CDR3: CASSEGTRAFYGYTF
size: NA; J: TRBJ2-7; V: TRBV4-1; D: TRBD2; DNA: TGCGCCAGCAGCCAAGCATCCGGCGGGAGGGCCGGGAAGCAGTACTTC; CDR3: CASSQASGGRAGKQYF
size: NA; J: TRBJ2-7; V: TRBV7-2; D: NA; DNA: TGTGCCAGCAGCCCTTATTCCGAGCAGTACTTC; CDR3: CASSPYSEQYF
size: NA; J: TRBJ2-5; V: TRBV18; D: NA; DNA: TGTGCCAGCGTCCGGGACAACCAAGAGACCCAGTACTTC; CDR3: CASVRDNQETQYF
size: NA; J: TRBJ1-2; V: TRBV7-3; D: NA; DNA: TGTGCCAGCAGCTTCTTTGGCACAGACCCTAACTATGGCTACACCTTC; CDR3: CASSFFGTDPNYGYTF
size: NA; J: TRBJ2-7; V: TRBV7-2; D: NA; DNA: TGTGCCAGCAGCTTAATGGCGAGCGGAAGCTACGAGCAGTACTTC; CDR3: CASSLMASGSYEQYF
size: NA; J: TRBJ2-7; V: TRBV4-1; D: TRBD1; DNA: TGCGCCAGCAGCCAGGTAGCAGGGACAGATGCCTACGAGCAGTACTTC; CDR3: CASSQVAGTDAYEQYF
size: NA; J: TRBJ2-7; V: TRBV5-1; D: TRBD2; DNA: TGCGCCAGCAGCTTGGGACTAGCGGGAGGGTACGAGCAGTACTTC; CDR3: CASSLGLAGGYEQYF
size: NA; J: TRBJ2-3; V: TRBV2; D: TRBD2; DNA: TGTGCCAGCAGCCGCCTAGCGGGAGACGCAGATACGCAGTATTTT; CDR3: CASSRLAGDADTQYF
size: NA; J: TRBJ2-3; V: TRBV13; D: TRBD2; DNA: TGTGCCAGCAGCTTAGAAACTAGCGGGGGCCCTAGCACAGATACGCAGTATTTT; CDR3: CASSLETSGGPSTDTQYF
size: NA; J: TRBJ1-4; V: TRBV2; D: NA; DNA: TGTGCCAGCAGTTGGACAACCAGTAATGAAAAACTGTTTTTT; CDR3: CASSWTTSNEKLFF
size: NA; J: TRBJ2-1; V: TRBV5-4; D: TRBD2; DNA: TGTGCCAGCAGCTACCGACTAGCGGGGGCAGATGAGCAGTTCTTC; CDR3: CASSYRLAGADEQFF
size: NA; J: TRBJ2-2; V: TRBV5-1; D: NA; DNA: TGCGCCAGCAGCTTGGGAGCGAACACCGGGGAGCTGTTTTTT; CDR3: CASSLGANTGELFF
size: NA; J: TRBJ2-1; V: TRBV11-3; D: NA; DNA: TGTGCCAGCAGCTTAGACGGGAAGGAGAACAATGAGCAGTTCTTC; CDR3: CASSLDGKENNEQFF
size: NA; J: TRBJ2-2; V: TRBV6-5; D: NA; DNA: TGTGCCAGCAGACCCCCCGGGTGGAGGACCGGGGAGCTGTTTTTT; CDR3: CASRPPGWRTGELFF
size: NA; J: TRBJ2-7; V: TRBV7-2; D: NA; DNA: TGTGCCAGCAGCTCTGGAGGGGGAGGGAACTACGAGCAGTACTTC; CDR3: CASSSGGGGNYEQYF
size: NA; J: TRBJ2-6; V: TRBV29-1; D: TRBD1; DNA: TGCAGCGTTGACCCGACAGGGGGGAACTCTGGGGCCAACGTCCTGACTTTC; CDR3: CSVDPTGGNSGANVLTF
size: NA; J: TRBJ2-7; V: TRBV27; D: NA; DNA: TGTGCCAGCAGTTTATCGGGGCAAGCCCTGTACTTC; CDR3: CASSLSGQALYF
size: NA; J: TRBJ2-1; V: TRBV9; D: TRBD1; DNA: TGTGCCAGCAGCCCCTCCGTTAGGAGACAGGGGAACAATGAGCAGTTCTTC; CDR3: CASSPSVRRQGNNEQFF
size: NA; J: TRBJ1-1; V: TRBV27; D: NA; DNA: TGTGCCAGTGGTGCCGTCGGTGTCACTGAAGCTTTCTTT; CDR3: CASGAVGVTEAFF
size: once; J: TRBJ2-1; V: TRBV5-1; D: NA; DNA: TGCGCCAGCAGCTTCAGGGTCGATGAGCAGTTCTTC; CDR3: CASSFRVDEQFF
size: NA; J: TRBJ2-3; V: TRBV5-4; D: TRBD2; DNA: TGTGCCAGCAGCCCAAACCCTAGCGGCGATACGCAGTATTTT; CDR3: CASSPNPSGDTQYF
size: once; J: TRBJ2-5; V: TRBV9; D: NA; DNA: TGTGCCAGCAGCGTAATGGGGGGGGGCCTGGGGGAGACCCAGTACTTC; CDR3: CASSVMGGGLGETQYF
size: NA; J: TRBJ1-1; V: TRBV20-1; D: NA; DNA: TGCAGTGCTATACCCCGGACTGAAGCTTTCTTT; CDR3: CSAIPRTEAFF
size: once; J: TRBJ1-1; V: TRBV27; D: NA; DNA: TGTGCCAGCAGTTCCGGGGGAACTGAAGCTTTCTTT; CDR3: CASSSGGTEAFF
size: NA; J: TRBJ2-1; V: TRBV7-6; D: TRBD2; DNA: TGTGCCAGCAGCTACAGGGCGGGGGGCAATGAGCAGTTCTTC; CDR3: CASSYRAGGNEQFF
size: NA; J: TRBJ2-5; V: TRBV5-1; D: NA; DNA: TGCGCCAGCAGCCTTCAGACAGGAGGAGCAGAGACCCAGTACTTC; CDR3: CASSLQTGGAETQYF
size: NA; J: TRBJ2-2; V: TRBV11-1; D: TRBD2; DNA: TGTGCCAGCAGGCCGACTAGCCCCGGGGAGCTGTTTTTT; CDR3: CASRPTSPGELFF
size: NA; J: TRBJ2-7; V: TRBV10-3; D: TRBD1; DNA: TGTGCCACAGGAACAGGGGCCTACTACGAGCAGTACTTC; CDR3: CATGTGAYYEQYF
size: once; J: TRBJ1-1; V: TRBV28; D: NA; DNA: TGTGCCAGCGGGCAGGGGAGAGGGACTGAAGCTTTCTTT; CDR3: CASGQGRGTEAFF
size: NA; J: TRBJ1-5; V: TRBV5-1; D: NA; DNA: TGCGCCAGCAGCCCCGACAGTCTTAATCAGCCCCAGCATTTT; CDR3: CASSPDSLNQPQHF
size: NA; J: TRBJ2-7; V: TRBV7-8; D: TRBD2; DNA: TGTGCCAGCAGCTTAGCGGCGGGGGGGCGTGAGCAGTACTTC; CDR3: CASSLAAGGREQYF
size: NA; J: TRBJ1-5; V: TRBV2; D: TRBD1; DNA: TGTGCCAGCAGTGAAACAGGGGAGGATCAGCCCCAGCATTTT; CDR3: CASSETGEDQPQHF
size: NA; J: TRBJ1-2; V: TRBV4-2; D: TRBD1; DNA: TGTGCCAGCAGCCAAGGGGGGGCGGGACAGAGCGTCTATGGCTACACCTTC; CDR3: CASSQGGAGQSVYGYTF
size: NA; J: TRBJ2-3; V: TRBV5-6; D: TRBD2; DNA: TGTGCCAGCAGCCAAGAGACTAGCGGGGTCAATACGCAGTATTTT; CDR3: CASSQETSGVNTQYF
size: NA; J: TRBJ1-2; V: TRBV6-5; D: NA; DNA: TGTGCCAGCAGGCCCGCGGCGGGGAACTATGGCTACACCTTC; CDR3: CASRPAAGNYGYTF
size: NA; J: TRBJ2-7; V: TRBV6-5; D: TRBD2; DNA: TGTGCCAGCAGTTACGAGGCACTAGCGGCTTCCTACGAGCAGTACTTC; CDR3: CASSYEALAASYEQYF